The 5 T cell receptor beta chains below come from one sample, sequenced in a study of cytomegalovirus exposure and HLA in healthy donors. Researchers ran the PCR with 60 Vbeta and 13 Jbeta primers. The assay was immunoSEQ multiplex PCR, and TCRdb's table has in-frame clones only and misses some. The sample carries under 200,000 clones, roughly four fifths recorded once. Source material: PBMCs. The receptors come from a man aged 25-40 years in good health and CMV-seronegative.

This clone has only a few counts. DNA of the CDR3: TGCGCCAGCAGCCAAGAGGGACAGTGGATCTACGAGCAGTACTTC. This codes for CASSQEGQWIYEQYF. The gene calls are TRBV4-1 and TRBJ2-7, with 7 bases that match TRBD1. With V trimmed by 0 bases and J by 3 bases, 5 bases remained unmatched. The CDR3 is made up of 15 amino acids. Looked up from germline, CDR1 is MGHRA and CDR2 is YSYEKL.

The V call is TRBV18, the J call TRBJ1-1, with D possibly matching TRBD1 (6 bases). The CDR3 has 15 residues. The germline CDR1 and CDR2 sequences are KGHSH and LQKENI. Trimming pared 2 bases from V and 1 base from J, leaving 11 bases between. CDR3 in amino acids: CASSPGGQKNTEAFF. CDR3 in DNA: TGTGCCAGCTCACCAGGAGGACAGAAGAACACTGAAGCTTTCTTT. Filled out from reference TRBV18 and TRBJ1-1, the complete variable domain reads NAGVMQNPRHLVRRRGQEARLRCSPMKGHSHVYWYRQLPEEGLKFMVYLQKENIIDESGMPKERFSAEFPKEGPSILRIQQVVRGDSAAYFCASSPGGQKNTEAFFGQGTRLTVV.

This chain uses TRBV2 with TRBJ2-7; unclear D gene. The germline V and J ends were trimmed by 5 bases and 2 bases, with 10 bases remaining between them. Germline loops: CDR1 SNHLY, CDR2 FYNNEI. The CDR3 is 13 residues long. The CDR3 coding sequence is TGTGCCAGCAGTTCCTACCCAACCTACGAGCAGTACTTC. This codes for CASSSYPTYEQYF.

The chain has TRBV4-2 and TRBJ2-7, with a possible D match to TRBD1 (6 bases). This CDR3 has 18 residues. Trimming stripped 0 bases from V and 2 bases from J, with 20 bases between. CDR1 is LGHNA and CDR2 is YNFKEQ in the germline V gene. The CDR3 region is CASSQDIIGTWETYEQYF. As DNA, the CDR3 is TGTGCCAGCAGCCAAGACATAATCGGGACATGGGAGACCTACGAGCAGTACTTC.

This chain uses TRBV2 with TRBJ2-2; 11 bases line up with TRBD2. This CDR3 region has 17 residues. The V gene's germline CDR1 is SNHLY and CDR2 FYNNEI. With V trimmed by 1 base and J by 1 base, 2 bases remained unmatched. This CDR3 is CASSEGGLAGNTGELFF. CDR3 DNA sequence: TGTGCCAGCAGTGAAGGTGGACTAGCGGGGAACACCGGGGAGCTGTTTTTT.